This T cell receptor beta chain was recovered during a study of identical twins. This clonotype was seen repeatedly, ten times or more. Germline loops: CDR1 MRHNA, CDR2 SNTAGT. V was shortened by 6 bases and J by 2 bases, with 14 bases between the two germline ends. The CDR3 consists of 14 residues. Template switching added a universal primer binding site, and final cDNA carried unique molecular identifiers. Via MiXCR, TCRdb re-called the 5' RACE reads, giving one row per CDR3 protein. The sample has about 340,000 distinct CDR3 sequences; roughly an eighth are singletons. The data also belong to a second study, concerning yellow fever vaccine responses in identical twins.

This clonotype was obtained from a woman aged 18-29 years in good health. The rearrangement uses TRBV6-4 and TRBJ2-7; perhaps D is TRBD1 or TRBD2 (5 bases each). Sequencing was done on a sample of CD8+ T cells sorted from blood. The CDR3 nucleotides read TGTGCCAGCAGGGCGGACGGGGCGCCCTACGAGCAGTACTTC. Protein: CASRADGAPYEQYF.